This TCR beta chain was retrieved from a study of T cell repertoires in cytomegalovirus infection (dated by TCRdb to the late 2010s). A note on the overall study: Donor HLA type was relevant to the analysis, because carriage of CMV infection together with the matching HLA type was indicated by public TCR beta signatures.

The instrument was an Illumina HiSeq 1500. In-frame beta chains were kept once TCRdb had trimmed the public reads at Q25 with fastp and called clones with MiXCR. Each entry is one CDR3 protein sequence, shown with its most common DNA and genes. Counted in this sample were approximately 400,000 distinct CDR3 sequences; approximately 32% of them appeared once. The ten largest clonotypes hold roughly 15% of the sample. Taken from the germline V gene, the CDR1 and CDR2 loops are LGHNA and YSLEER. Trimming removed 6 bases from V and 10 bases from J, leaving 19 bases between the germline ends. The CDR3 covers 15 residues, taking in both the cysteine and the phenylalanine. Left in the record is the CDR3 DNA by itself, 45 bases read in frame from the first base. This clonotype was picked up a small number of times. The specificity of this receptor is unknown. No clone much larger than this one lies a single base away; base qualities are absent.

Study-level results and caveats: The ex vivo response was dominated by HLA-C-restricted CMV-specific TCR beta clonotypes, and the single most frequent clonotype in two of eight donors was supplied by these HLA-C-restricted clonotypes. Cumulative frequency of public TCR beta family members discriminated carriers of CMV infection plus the relevant HLA type in this cohort and an independent approximately 370-donor cohort.

The receptor comes from a human donor in good health (CMV status not recorded). Some clones in this sample may be carry-over from other donors' samples. Recombination connected TRBV4-3 to TRBJ1-6; no D gene can be assigned with confidence. Sequenced material: PBMCs. The nucleotide sequence is TGCGCCAGCAGGACGGCTGGGTCCCGTGGGTCACCCCTCCACTTT. Its translation is CASRTAGSRGSPLHF.